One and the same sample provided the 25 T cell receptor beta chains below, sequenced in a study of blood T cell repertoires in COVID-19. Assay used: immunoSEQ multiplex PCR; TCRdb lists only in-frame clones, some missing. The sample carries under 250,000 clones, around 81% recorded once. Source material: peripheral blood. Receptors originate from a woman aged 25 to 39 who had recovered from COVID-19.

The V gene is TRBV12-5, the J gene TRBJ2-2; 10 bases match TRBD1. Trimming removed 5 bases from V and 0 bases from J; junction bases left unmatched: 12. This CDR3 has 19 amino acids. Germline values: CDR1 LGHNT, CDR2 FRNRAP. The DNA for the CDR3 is TGTGCTAGTGGTGCAACCGGGACAGGGGATTCCCCGAACACCGGGGAGCTGTTTTTT. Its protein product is CASGATGTGDSPNTGELFF.

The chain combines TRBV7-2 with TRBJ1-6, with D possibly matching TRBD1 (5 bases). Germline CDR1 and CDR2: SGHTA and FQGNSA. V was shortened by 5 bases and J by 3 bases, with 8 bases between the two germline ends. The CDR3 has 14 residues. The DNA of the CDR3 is TGTGCCAGCAGCCCGACAGACTATAATTCACCCCTCCACTTT. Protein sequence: CASSPTDYNSPLHF.

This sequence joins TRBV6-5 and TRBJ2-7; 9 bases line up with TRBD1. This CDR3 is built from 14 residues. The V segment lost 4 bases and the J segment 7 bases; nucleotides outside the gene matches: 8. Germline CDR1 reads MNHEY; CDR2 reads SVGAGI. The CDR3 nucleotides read TGTGCCAGCAGTTTCCGGGACAGGGTTGGTGAGCAGTACTTC. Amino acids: CASSFRDRVGEQYF.

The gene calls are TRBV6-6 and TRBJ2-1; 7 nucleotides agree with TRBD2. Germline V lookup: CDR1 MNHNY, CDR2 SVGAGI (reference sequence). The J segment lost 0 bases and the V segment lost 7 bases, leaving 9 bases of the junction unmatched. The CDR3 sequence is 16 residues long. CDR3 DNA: TGTGCCAGCACTAGATTCGGCGGGAGCTCCTACAATGAGCAGTTCTTC. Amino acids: CASTRFGGSSYNEQFF.

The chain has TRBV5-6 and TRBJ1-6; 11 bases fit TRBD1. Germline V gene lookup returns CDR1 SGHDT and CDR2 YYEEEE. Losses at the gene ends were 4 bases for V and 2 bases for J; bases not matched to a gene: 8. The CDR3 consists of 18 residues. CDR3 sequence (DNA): TGTGCCAGCAGCCTTCAGGACAGGGGGCGCCCCTATAATTCACCCCTCCACTTT. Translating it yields CASSLQDRGRPYNSPLHF. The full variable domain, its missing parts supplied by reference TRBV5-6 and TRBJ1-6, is DAGVTQSPTHLIKTRGQQVTLRCSPKSGHDTVSWYQQALGQGPQFIFQYYEEEERQRGNFPDRFSGHQFPNYSSELNVNALLLGDSALYLCASSLQDRGRPYNSPLHFGNGTRLTVT.

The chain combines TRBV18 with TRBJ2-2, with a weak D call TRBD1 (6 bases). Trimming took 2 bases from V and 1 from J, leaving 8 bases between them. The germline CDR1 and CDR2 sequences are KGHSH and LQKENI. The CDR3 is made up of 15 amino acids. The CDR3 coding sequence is TGTGCCAGCTCACCAAGGACAGTGAACACCGGGGAGCTGTTTTTT. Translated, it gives CASSPRTVNTGELFF.

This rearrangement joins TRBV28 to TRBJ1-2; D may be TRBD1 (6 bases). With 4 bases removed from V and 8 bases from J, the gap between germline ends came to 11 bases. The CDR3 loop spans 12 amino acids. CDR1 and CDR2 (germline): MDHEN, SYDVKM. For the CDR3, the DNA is TGTGCCAGCAGTTCAGGGGCGTGGGGCTACACCTTC. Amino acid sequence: CASSSGAWGYTF.

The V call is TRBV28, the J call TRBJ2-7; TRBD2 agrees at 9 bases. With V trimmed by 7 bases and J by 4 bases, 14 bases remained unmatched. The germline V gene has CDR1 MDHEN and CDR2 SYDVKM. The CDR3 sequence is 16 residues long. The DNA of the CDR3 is TGTGCCAGCAACAGCCCGGGACTAGCAATCACTTACGAGCAGTACTTC. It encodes CASNSPGLAITYEQYF.

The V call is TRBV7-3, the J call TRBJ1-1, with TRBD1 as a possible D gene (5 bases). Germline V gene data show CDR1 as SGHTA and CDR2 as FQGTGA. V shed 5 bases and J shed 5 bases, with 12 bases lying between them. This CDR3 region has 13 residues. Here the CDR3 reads CASSPGGGTEAFF. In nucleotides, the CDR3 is TGTGCCAGCAGCCCCGGCGGGGGTACTGAAGCTTTCTTT.

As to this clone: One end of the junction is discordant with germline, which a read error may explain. This CDR3 reads CASSLSSAGGDEQFF. The CDR3 DNA follows: TGTGCTAGCAGCTTATCCTCAGCGGGAGGGGATGAGCAGTTCTTC. The chain employs TRBV7-7 and TRBJ2-1; 10 positions match TRBD2. Germline assignment: CDR1 SSHAT and CDR2 FNYEAQ (reference sequence). The CDR3 is 15 residues long. Filled out from reference TRBV7-7 and TRBJ2-1, the complete variable domain reads GAGVSQSPRYKVTKRGQDVTLRCDPISSHATLYWYQQALGQGPEFLTYFNYEAQPDKSGLPSDRFSAERPEGSISTLTIQRTEQRDSAMYRCASSLSSAGGDEQFFGPGTRLTVL.

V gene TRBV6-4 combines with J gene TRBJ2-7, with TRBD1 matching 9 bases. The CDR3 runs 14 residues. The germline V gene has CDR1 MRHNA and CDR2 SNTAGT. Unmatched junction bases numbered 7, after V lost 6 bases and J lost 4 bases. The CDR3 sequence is CASSQGTGLYEQYF. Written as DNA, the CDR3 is TGTGCCAGCAGCCAAGGGACAGGGTTGTACGAGCAGTACTTC.

For the CDR3, the DNA is TGCGCCAGCAGCTTGGGTACAGGGGGCAACGAGCAGTACTTC. Translation gives CASSLGTGGNEQYF. The rearrangement joins TRBV5-1 to TRBJ2-7; 9 positions match TRBD1. CDR3 length: 14 residues. V shed 0 bases, J shed 5 bases, and the junction held 3 bases outside the gene matches. CDR1 is SGHRS and CDR2 is YFSETQ in the germline V gene.

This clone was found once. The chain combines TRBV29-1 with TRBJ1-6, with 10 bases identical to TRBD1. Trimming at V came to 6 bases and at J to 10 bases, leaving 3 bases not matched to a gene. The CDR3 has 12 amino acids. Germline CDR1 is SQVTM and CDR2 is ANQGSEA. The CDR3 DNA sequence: TGCAGCGTAGGACAGGGGGGATCACCCCTCCACTTT. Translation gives CSVGQGGSPLHF.

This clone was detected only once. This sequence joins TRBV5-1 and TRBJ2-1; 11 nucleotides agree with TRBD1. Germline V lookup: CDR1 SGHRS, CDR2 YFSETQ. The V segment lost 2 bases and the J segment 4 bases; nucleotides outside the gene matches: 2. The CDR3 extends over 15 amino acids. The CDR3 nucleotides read TGCGCCAGCAGCTTTGGACAGGGGGCTTACAATGAGCAGTTCTTC. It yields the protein CASSFGQGAYNEQFF. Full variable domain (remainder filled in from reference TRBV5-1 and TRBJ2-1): KAGVTQTPRYLIKTRGQQVTLSCSPISGHRSVSWYQQTPGQGLQFLFEYFSETQRNKGNFPGRFSGRQFSNSRSEMNVSTLELGDSALYLCASSFGQGAYNEQFFGPGTRLTVL.

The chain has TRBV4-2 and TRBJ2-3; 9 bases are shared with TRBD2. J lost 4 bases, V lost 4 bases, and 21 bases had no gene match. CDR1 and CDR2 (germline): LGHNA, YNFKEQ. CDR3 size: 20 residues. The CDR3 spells CASSLRRSGSSLGFSDTQYF. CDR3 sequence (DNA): TGTGCCAGCAGCCTCAGACGTAGCGGGAGCTCCTTGGGTTTTTCAGATACGCAGTATTTT.

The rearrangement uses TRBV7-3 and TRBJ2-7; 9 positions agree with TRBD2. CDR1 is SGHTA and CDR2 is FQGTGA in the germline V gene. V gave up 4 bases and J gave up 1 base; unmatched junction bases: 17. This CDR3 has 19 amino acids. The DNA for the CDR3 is TGTGCCAGCAGCTCCCCGGGTAGTCTAGCGGGGCTCCGATCCTACGAGCAGTACTTC. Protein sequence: CASSSPGSLAGLRSYEQYF.

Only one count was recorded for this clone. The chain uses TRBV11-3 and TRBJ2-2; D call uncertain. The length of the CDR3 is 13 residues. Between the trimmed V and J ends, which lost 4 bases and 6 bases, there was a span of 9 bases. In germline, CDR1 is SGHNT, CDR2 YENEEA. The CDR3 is CASSYSNPGELFF. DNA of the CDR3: TGTGCCAGCAGCTATAGCAATCCCGGGGAGCTGTTTTTT.

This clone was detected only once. Here the CDR3 DNA reads TGTGCCAGTAGTGATGTGGGGAGAGGCGAGCAGTTCTTC. Its protein is CASSDVGRGEQFF. J is TRBJ2-1 and V is TRBV19; D perhaps matches TRBD2 (5 bases). V lost 5 bases and J lost 10, with 15 bases in between. This CDR3 is 13 amino acids long. Looked up from germline, CDR1 is LNHDA and CDR2 is SQIVND (reference sequence).

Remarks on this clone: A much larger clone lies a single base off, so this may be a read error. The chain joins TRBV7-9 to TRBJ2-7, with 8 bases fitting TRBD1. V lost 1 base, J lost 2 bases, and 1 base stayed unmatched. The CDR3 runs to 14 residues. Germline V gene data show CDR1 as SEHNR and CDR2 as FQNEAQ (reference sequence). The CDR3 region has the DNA TGTGCCAGCAGCTTAGGGGACAGGCCCTACGAGCAGTACTTC. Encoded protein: CASSLGDRPYEQYF. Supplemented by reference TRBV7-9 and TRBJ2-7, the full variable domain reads DTGVSQNPRHKITKRGQNVTFRCDPISEHNRLYWYRQTLGQGPEFLTYFQNEAQLEKSRLLSDRFSAERPKGSFSTLEIQRTEQGDSAMYLCASSLGDRPYEQYFGPGTRLTVT.

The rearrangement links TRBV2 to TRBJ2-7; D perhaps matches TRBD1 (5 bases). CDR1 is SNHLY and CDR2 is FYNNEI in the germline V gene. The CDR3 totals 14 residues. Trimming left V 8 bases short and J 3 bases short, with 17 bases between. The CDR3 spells CASEGADRRYEQYF. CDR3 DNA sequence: TGTGCCAGCGAAGGGGCCGACCGGCGCTACGAGCAGTACTTC.

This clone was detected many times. CDR3 nucleotide sequence: TGTGCCAGCAGTTCCCCGGGACAGGGGTTGGCCCAGCATTTT. This gives the protein CASSSPGQGLAQHF. This chain uses TRBV28 with TRBJ1-5; the match to TRBD1 covers 10 bases. CDR3 size: 14 residues. In germline, CDR1 is MDHEN, CDR2 SYDVKM. V was pared by 4 bases and J by 11 bases, with 8 bases of the junction left unmatched.

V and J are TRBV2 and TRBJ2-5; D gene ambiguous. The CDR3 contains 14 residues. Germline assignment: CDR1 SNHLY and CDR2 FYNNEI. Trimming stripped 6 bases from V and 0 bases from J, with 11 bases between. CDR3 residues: CASSPFRDQETQYF. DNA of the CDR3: TGTGCCAGCAGCCCGTTCCGGGACCAAGAGACCCAGTACTTC. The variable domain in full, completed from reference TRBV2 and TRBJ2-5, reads EPEVTQTPSHQVTQMGQEVILRCVPISNHLYFYWYRQILGQKVEFLVSFYNNEISEKSEIFDDQFSVERPDGSNFTLKIRSTKLEDSAMYFCASSPFRDQETQYFGPGTRLLVL.

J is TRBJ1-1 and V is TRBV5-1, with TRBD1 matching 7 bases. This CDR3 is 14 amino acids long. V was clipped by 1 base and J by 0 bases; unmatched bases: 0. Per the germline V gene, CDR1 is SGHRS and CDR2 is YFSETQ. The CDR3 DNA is TGCGCCAGCAGCTTGACAGGGGTGAACACTGAAGCTTTCTTT. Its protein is CASSLTGVNTEAFF.

As DNA, the CDR3 is TGTGCCAACGGGGAGGGCACTGAAGCTTTCTTT. This translates into CANGEGTEAFF. The chain couples TRBV28 to TRBJ1-1; D is ambiguous. Between the trimmed V and J ends, which lost 10 bases and 4 bases, there was a span of 10 bases. This CDR3 has 11 residues. Germline loops: CDR1 MDHEN, CDR2 SYDVKM. The full variable domain, rest sourced from reference TRBV28 and TRBJ1-1, is DVKVTQSSRYLVKRTGEKVFLECVQDMDHENMFWYRQDPGLGLRLIYFSYDVKMKEKGDIPEGYSVSREKKERFSLILESASTNQTSMYLCANGEGTEAFFGQGTRLTVV.

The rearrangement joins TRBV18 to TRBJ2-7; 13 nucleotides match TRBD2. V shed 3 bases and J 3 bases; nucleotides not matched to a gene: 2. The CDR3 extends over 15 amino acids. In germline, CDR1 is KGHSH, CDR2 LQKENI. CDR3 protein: CASSPGTSGNYEQYF. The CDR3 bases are TGTGCCAGCTCACCTGGGACTAGCGGGAACTACGAGCAGTACTTC.